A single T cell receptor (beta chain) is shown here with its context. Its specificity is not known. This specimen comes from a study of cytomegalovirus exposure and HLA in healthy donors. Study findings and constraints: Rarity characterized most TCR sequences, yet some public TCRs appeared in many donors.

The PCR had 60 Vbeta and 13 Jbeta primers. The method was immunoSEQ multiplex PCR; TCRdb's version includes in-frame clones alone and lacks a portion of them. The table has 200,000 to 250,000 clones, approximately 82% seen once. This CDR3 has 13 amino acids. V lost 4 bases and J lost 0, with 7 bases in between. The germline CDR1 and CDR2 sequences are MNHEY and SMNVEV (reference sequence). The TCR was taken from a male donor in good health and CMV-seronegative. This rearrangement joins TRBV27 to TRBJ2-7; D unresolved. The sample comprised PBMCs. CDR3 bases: TGTGCCAGCAGTTCGCGATACTCCTACGAGCAGTACTTC. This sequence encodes CASSSRYSYEQYF.